These T cell receptor beta chains were read from a single sample in a study of blood T cell repertoires in COVID-19. Measured with immunoSEQ multiplex PCR; TCRdb has only the in-frame clones, and not every one. The table shows about 490,000 clones, with 70% to 90% occurring only once. Sequencing used peripheral blood. The receptor set was obtained from a human donor in a cohort sampled during active COVID-19. Both conserved end residues are part of each CDR3. A D gene is named only where the DNA matches it firmly. A clone size is listed for some rows: how often the clone was seen (once, few, many), or a class if it is expanded.

D | J | length | size | V | CDR3 | DNA
NA | TRBJ2-1 | 15 | NA | TRBV6-5 | CASSYSHGSNNEQFF | TGTGCCAGCAGTTACTCGCACGGGAGTAACAATGAGCAGTTCTTC
NA | TRBJ1-2 | 17 | NA | TRBV21-1 | CASSKGDRVRDNYGYTF | TGTGCCAGCAGCAAAGGGGACAGGGTTCGTGATAACTATGGCTACACCTTC
TRBD2 | TRBJ2-7 | 14 | few | TRBV19 | CASATSGRHGEQYF | TGTGCCAGCGCCACTAGCGGGAGACATGGCGAGCAGTACTTC
TRBD1 | TRBJ2-7 | 13 | NA | TRBV28 | CASTGGQESKQYF | TGTGCCAGCACCGGTGGACAGGAGAGTAAGCAGTACTTC
TRBD2 | TRBJ2-4 | 19 | NA | TRBV19 | CASSIDRASGALAKNIQYF | TGTGCCAGTAGTATAGATCGGGCTAGCGGGGCTCTAGCCAAAAACATTCAGTACTTC
NA | TRBJ1-1 | 14 | once | TRBV30 | CAWSVAGRGTEAFF | TGTGCCTGGAGTGTCGCAGGGAGGGGGACTGAAGCTTTCTTT
NA | TRBJ2-7 | 11 | NA | TRBV20-1 | CSGRYSYEQYF | TGCAGTGGACGGTACAGCTACGAGCAGTACTTC
TRBD1 | TRBJ2-7 | 17 | NA | TRBV4-1 | CASSQGSGRQGSYEQYF | TGCGCCAGCAGCCAAGGTTCGGGGAGACAGGGGTCTTACGAGCAGTACTTC
NA | TRBJ2-7 | 15 | NA | TRBV15 | CATSRDLGEAYEQYF | TGTGCCACCAGCAGAGATCTGGGGGAGGCCTACGAGCAGTACTTC
NA | TRBJ1-3 | 14 | NA | TRBV5-4 | CASSLQGSRNTIYF | TGTGCCAGCAGCTTGCAGGGATCACGGAACACCATATATTTT
TRBD2 | TRBJ2-3 | 15 | NA | TRBV10-3 | CAISPSGRFSDTQYF | TGTGCCATCAGCCCTAGCGGGAGGTTCTCAGATACGCAGTATTTT
TRBD1 | TRBJ2-1 | 16 | once | TRBV5-1 | CASSLMLGTGGSEQFF | TGCGCCAGCAGCTTGATGCTTGGGACAGGGGGATCTGAGCAGTTCTTC
NA | TRBJ2-7 | 12 | NA | TRBV5-1 | CASSLQGGEQYF | TGCGCCAGCAGCTTACAGGGTGGCGAGCAGTACTTC
NA | TRBJ1-3 | 14 | NA | TRBV10-2 | CASGGRSSGNTIYF | TGCGCCAGCGGAGGGCGCAGCTCTGGAAACACCATATATTTT
NA | TRBJ1-4 | 14 | once | TRBV7-9 | CAGSAGPTNEKLFF | TGTGCCGGCTCAGCGGGCCCAACTAATGAAAAACTGTTTTTT
TRBD1 | TRBJ2-7 | 14 | NA | TRBV2 | CASSAGQGKNEQYF | TGTGCCAGCAGTGCTGGACAGGGGAAGAACGAGCAGTACTTC
NA | TRBJ1-5 | 14 | NA | TRBV19 | CASSLTGSNQPQHF | TGTGCCAGTAGTCTGACAGGAAGCAATCAGCCCCAGCATTTT
TRBD1 | TRBJ1-2 | 16 | NA | TRBV4-2 | CASSQGSGQVGHGYTF | TGTGCCAGCAGCCAAGGGTCCGGACAGGTCGGGCATGGCTACACCTTC
TRBD1 | TRBJ1-2 | 15 | NA | TRBV7-6 | CASSWGTGENYGYTF | TGTGCCAGCAGTTGGGGGACAGGCGAAAACTATGGCTACACCTTC
TRBD2 | TRBJ2-3 | 16 | NA | TRBV6-6 | CASSPRGLAGEDTQYF | TGTGCCAGCAGCCCCCGGGGACTAGCGGGAGAAGATACGCAGTATTTT
NA | TRBJ2-1 | 15 | NA | TRBV7-3 | CASSQGGGLYNEQFF | TGTGCCAGCAGCCAAGGCGGAGGGCTATACAATGAGCAGTTCTTC
NA | TRBJ2-5 | 15 | NA | TRBV10-2 | CASSERGEKAETQYF | TGCGCCAGCAGTGAGAGAGGCGAGAAAGCGGAGACCCAGTACTTC
NA | TRBJ2-7 | 14 | NA | TRBV10-3 | CAISESYQAYEQYF | TGTGCCATCAGTGAGTCGTACCAGGCATACGAGCAGTACTTC
NA | TRBJ1-2 | 13 | NA | TRBV28 | CASWGGGSYGYTF | TGTGCCAGCTGGGGTGGGGGGAGCTATGGCTACACCTTC
TRBD1 | TRBJ2-1 | 12 | NA | TRBV28 | CASGTGYNEQFF | TGTGCCTCCGGGACAGGCTACAATGAGCAGTTCTTC
NA | TRBJ2-5 | 12 | NA | TRBV6-2/TRBV6-3 | CASSYPEQTQYF | TGTGCCAGCAGTTACCCTGAGCAGACCCAGTACTTC
NA | TRBJ2-7 | 15 | NA | TRBV11-2 | CASSSDSGVWNEQYF | TGTGCCAGCAGCTCGGACAGTGGTGTATGGAACGAGCAGTACTTC
TRBD2 | TRBJ2-3 | 15 | NA | TRBV19 | CASADAGLATDTQYF | TGTGCCAGTGCCGACGCCGGACTAGCAACAGATACGCAGTATTTT
NA | TRBJ1-1 | 12 | NA | TRBV12-3/TRBV12-4 | CASSLVAGPAFF | TGTGCCAGCAGTTTAGTAGCCGGCCCAGCTTTCTTT
TRBD2 | TRBJ2-1 | 16 | NA | TRBV19 | CASSTQAGGPGNEQFF | TGTGCCAGTAGTACCCAAGCGGGAGGGCCAGGCAATGAGCAGTTCTTC
NA | TRBJ1-5 | 15 | NA | TRBV19 | CASSPGQFSNQPQHF | TGTGCCAGTAGCCCTGGACAGTTTAGCAATCAGCCCCAGCATTTT
NA | TRBJ1-1 | 13 | NA | TRBV19 | CASSTTADTEAFF | TGTGCCAGTAGTACCACGGCGGACACTGAAGCTTTCTTT
TRBD2 | TRBJ2-7 | 15 | NA | TRBV28 | CASSPTSGSDYEQYF | TGTGCCAGCAGCCCAACTAGCGGGAGTGATTACGAGCAGTACTTC
TRBD1 | TRBJ1-6 | 14 | NA | TRBV5-1 | CASGAGGGNSPLHF | TGCGCCAGCGGGGCAGGGGGCGGAAATTCACCCCTCCACTTT
TRBD2 | TRBJ2-4 | 17 | NA | TRBV5-1 | CASSPRNSGGSGNIQYF | TGCGCCAGCAGCCCTCGGAACAGCGGGGGTTCCGGGAACATTCAGTACTTC
NA | TRBJ2-3 | 15 | NA | TRBV28 | CASRTPRYSTDTQYF | TGTGCCAGCAGAACCCCCCGGTACAGCACAGATACGCAGTATTTT
NA | TRBJ1-1 | 14 | few | TRBV7-2 | CASSLDRVNTEAFF | TGTGCCAGCAGCTTAGACAGAGTGAACACTGAAGCTTTCTTT
NA | TRBJ2-1 | 13 | few | TRBV5-6 | CASSLRAFQGEFF | TGTGCCAGCAGCCTAAGAGCTTTCCAAGGGGAGTTCTTC
TRBD1 | TRBJ2-2 | 23 | once | TRBV27 | CASSVTGQGKAGGWNSNTGELFF | TGTGCCAGCAGCGTAACGGGACAGGGAAAGGCAGGAGGCTGGAATTCGAACACCGGGGAGCTGTTTTTT
NA | TRBJ2-1 | 15 | NA | TRBV7-3 | CASSVQGRPYNEQFF | TGTGCCAGCAGCGTCCAGGGGCGGCCCTACAATGAGCAGTTCTTC
TRBD2 | TRBJ2-5 | 19 | NA | TRBV6-2/TRBV6-3 | CASSYSLAGGPVRRETQYF | TGTGCCAGCAGTTACTCGTTGGCGGGAGGGCCTGTTCGCCGCGAGACCCAGTACTTC
NA | TRBJ2-2 | 13 | NA | TRBV19 | CASSNIGTGELFF | TGTGCCAGTAGTAACATTGGCACCGGGGAGCTGTTTTTT
NA | TRBJ1-1 | 15 | NA | TRBV30 | CAWSDYQGHRSGAFF | TGTGCCTGGAGCGATTATCAGGGACACCGGTCCGGAGCTTTCTTT
TRBD1 | TRBJ2-7 | 14 | NA | TRBV11-3 | CASSLGTGGSEQYF | TGTGCCAGCAGCTTAGGGACAGGAGGATCCGAGCAGTACTTC
TRBD1 | TRBJ2-7 | 14 | NA | TRBV6-5 | CASSSAGQGGEQYF | TGTGCCAGCAGCTCCGCCGGACAGGGAGGCGAGCAGTACTTC
NA | TRBJ2-7 | 16 | NA | TRBV15 | CATSRDKSGVPYEQYF | TGTGCCACCAGCAGAGATAAGTCGGGAGTTCCCTACGAGCAGTACTTC
TRBD1 | TRBJ1-5 | 15 | many | TRBV25-1 | CASSDGQESNQPQHF | TGTGCCAGCAGTGACGGACAGGAAAGCAATCAGCCCCAGCATTTT
TRBD2 | TRBJ2-5 | 18 | once | TRBV13 | CASSLGLAGGPVRETQYF | TGTGCCAGCAGCTTAGGCCTAGCGGGAGGGCCGGTTCGAGAGACCCAGTACTTC